These T cell receptor beta chains were read from a single sample in a study of tumor-infiltrating lymphocytes in oesophageal squamous cell carcinoma. TCRdb ran MiXCR on the PCR reads and lists one entry per CDR3 protein. Of 15,000 to 20,000 distinct CDR3 sequences in the sample, 42% were seen once. The sequencing input was normal esophageal tissue next to the tumor. The receptor source for this set is a female donor with esophageal squamous cell carcinoma. Each CDR3 is given with its conserved first and last residue. The D gene is left open where the match is weak. Rows give clone size only sometimes, using once, few, many, or a class for an expanded clone.

j_call | v_call | clone_size | d_call | cdr3_nt | cdr3_aa
TRBJ1-2 | TRBV6-1 | NA | NA | TGTGCCAGCAGTGAACAGGACATCTATGGCTACACCTTC | CASSEQDIYGYTF
TRBJ2-2 | TRBV12-3/TRBV12-4 | NA | NA | TGTGCCAGCAGGGGGACGAACACCGGGGAGCTGTTTTTT | CASRGTNTGELFF
TRBJ1-4 | TRBV7-2 | NA | NA | TGTGCCAGCAGCTTAGTAGGATCGGGAAATGAAAAACTGTTTTTT | CASSLVGSGNEKLFF
TRBJ1-2 | TRBV5-1 | many | TRBD1 | TGCGCCAGCAGCCCCACAGGGGACTATGGCTACACCTTC | CASSPTGDYGYTF
TRBJ1-1 | TRBV2 | NA | NA | TGTGCCAGCATTATCGGACTGACGAACACTGAAGCTTTCTTT | CASIIGLTNTEAFF
TRBJ2-6 | TRBV12-2 | once | NA | NA | CASSQRVGFVWLHLRF
TRBJ1-3 | TRBV6-5 | NA | TRBD1 | TGTGCCAGCAGTGAACGACAGGGAGAGGCTGGAAACACCATATATTTT | CASSERQGEAGNTIYF
TRBJ1-2 | TRBV11-2 | NA | NA | TGTGCCAGCAGCTTAGAAGGTGGTAACTATGGCTACACCTTC | CASSLEGGNYGYTF
TRBJ2-1 | TRBV4-3 | NA | TRBD2 | TGCGCCAGCAGCCAAGGGCCGGGGGGGGCGGGCTACAATGAGCAGTTCTTC | CASSQGPGGAGYNEQFF
TRBJ1-4 | TRBV12-2 | few | NA | TGTGCAAGTCGTTCCACACAGGGGAGGGAGGAAAAACTGTTTTTT | CASRSTQGREEKLFF
TRBJ1-2 | TRBV6-5 | once | TRBD1 | TGTGCCAGCACCAGGGACAGGGGCGAAAACTATGGCTACACCTTC | CASTRDRGENYGYTF
TRBJ2-3 | TRBV7-9 | NA | NA | TGTGCCAGCAGCCCAGAGGGGGATTTGACAGATACGCAGTATTTT | CASSPEGDLTDTQYF
TRBJ2-1 | TRBV10-2 | few | NA | TGCGCCACCTCGGGAGAAGCGGATTACAATGAGCAGTTCTTC | CATSGEADYNEQFF
TRBJ2-7 | TRBV7-9 | few | NA | TGTGCCAGCAGCGCGGGACATTGGAGCTCCTACGAGCAGTACTTC | CASSAGHWSSYEQYF
TRBJ2-1 | TRBV6-1 | NA | TRBD1 | TGTGCCAGCAGTGGGGACAGGGGGCTTTACAATGAGCAGTTCTTC | CASSGDRGLYNEQFF
TRBJ2-5 | TRBV7-3 | many | NA | TGTGCCAGCAGCCCCCCCGGGGACCATTACAATGAGCAGTACTTC | CASSPPGDHYNEQYF
TRBJ2-1 | TRBV27 | many | NA | TGTGCCAGCAGTTTAAACAGATACAATGAGCAGTTCTTC | CASSLNRYNEQFF
TRBJ2-1 | TRBV7-6 | NA | NA | TGTGCCAGCACCTTTAGTGTGCGAAGACTCTCATCCTACAATGAGCAGTTCTTC | CASTFSVRRLSSYNEQFF
TRBJ2-7 | TRBV14 | NA | NA | TGTGCCAGCAGCCCTTCCTACAATGAGCAGTACTTC | CASSPSYNEQYF
TRBJ2-5 | TRBV7-9 | NA | NA | TGTGCCAGCAGCTTAGATAGCAGCAACAATGAGCAGTACTTC | CASSLDSSNNEQYF
TRBJ2-6 | TRBV30 | few | NA | TGTGCCTGGAGTTCGGGGAACGGGGCCAACGTCCTGACTTTC | CAWSSGNGANVLTF
TRBJ2-1 | TRBV7-9 | many | NA | TGTGCCAGCAGCTTAGATAGGAGCGTAGCCGCTGAGCAGTTCTTC | CASSLDRSVAAEQFF
TRBJ2-3 | TRBV19 | many | NA | TGTGCCAGTAGTACTAGAGTGGCAGATACGCAGTATTTT | CASSTRVADTQYF
TRBJ1-1 | TRBV7-4 | NA | TRBD1 | TGTGCCAGCAGCTCCCCCCCGGGACAGGGACCGATGAACACTGAAGCTTTCTTT | CASSSPPGQGPMNTEAFF
TRBJ1-1 | TRBV11-3 | many | TRBD1 | TGTGCCAGCAGCATCGTACTAGGGGGACAGGGAGGAGCTTTCTTT | CASSIVLGGQGGAFF
TRBJ2-1 | TRBV7-8 | once | NA | TGTGCCAGCGGGTATAGGGGTGGGACTCAGTACAATGAGCAGTTCTTC | CASGYRGGTQYNEQFF
TRBJ1-6 | TRBV27 | many | NA | TGTGCCAGCAGTTTACGAGGGTCTTACTCACCCCTCCACTTT | CASSLRGSYSPLHF
TRBJ1-5 | TRBV27 | NA | NA | TGTGCCAGCAGTTTAGGGGGCCCCAGTAGCAATCAGCCCCAGCATTTT | CASSLGGPSSNQPQHF
TRBJ2-3 | TRBV11-2 | many | TRBD2 | TGTGCCAGCAGCTTAGGGCCGGGACTAGCCCGAACAGATACGCAGTATTTT | CASSLGPGLARTDTQYF
TRBJ2-5 | TRBV20-1 | many | NA | TGCAGTGCTAGGGACTCCAGGCGAGAGACCCAGTACTTC | CSARDSRRETQYF
TRBJ1-2 | TRBV18 | NA | NA | TGTGCCAGCTCGCGCGATCAAGGGGGGGGCTATGGCTACACCTTC | CASSRDQGGGYGYTF
TRBJ2-3 | TRBV7-2 | NA | TRBD1 | TGTGCCAGCAGCTTAGAAGGCAGGGGGCTCGGAGATACGCAGTATTTT | CASSLEGRGLGDTQYF
TRBJ1-2 | TRBV6-6 | once | TRBD1 | TGTGCCAGCAGTGACGCCAGACCAGGGGGGGCGCAGACTAACTATGGCTACACCTTC | CASSDARPGGAQTNYGYTF
TRBJ2-7 | TRBV10-3 | many | NA | TGTGCCTGCGGTGCCCTCGACGAGCAGTACTTC | CACGALDEQYF
TRBJ2-1 | TRBV7-2 | NA | NA | TGTGCCAGCAGCCCCGGCTCCTACAATGAGCAGTTCTTC | CASSPGSYNEQFF
TRBJ2-7 | TRBV5-6 | many | TRBD2 | TGTGCCAGCAGCTTCGGACTAGCGGGAGTGAGCGAGCAGTACTTC | CASSFGLAGVSEQYF
TRBJ1-5 | TRBV7-3 | NA | NA | TGTGCCAGCAGCTTAAGGAGGGATACGAGCAATCAGCCCCAGCATTTT | CASSLRRDTSNQPQHF
TRBJ2-1 | TRBV28 | many | TRBD1 | TGTGCCAGTTACGGACAGGGTTCCTACAATGAGCAGTTCTTC | CASYGQGSYNEQFF
TRBJ2-3 | TRBV7-2 | NA | NA | TGTGCCAGCAGCTTAGATCGGGGAGAGGATACGCAGTATTTT | CASSLDRGEDTQYF
TRBJ2-5 | TRBV10-3 | NA | TRBD1 | TGTGCCATCAGTGAGGAACCGGGACAGGGTCGGGGATCTCTAGAGACCCAGTACTTC | CAISEEPGQGRGSLETQYF
TRBJ2-1 | TRBV28 | NA | TRBD1 | TGTGCCGGATCGGGGACAGGGACCTACGAGCAGTTCTTC | CAGSGTGTYEQFF
TRBJ2-5 | TRBV24-1 | NA | TRBD2 | TGTGCCACCAGTGAAGCTGGACTAGCGGGAAAAGAGACCCAGTACTTC | CATSEAGLAGKETQYF
TRBJ2-1 | TRBV6-1 | once | NA | TGTGCCAGCAGCTACCGACAGCTCTCCTACAATGAGCAGTTCTTC | CASSYRQLSYNEQFF
TRBJ2-7 | TRBV6-5 | NA | NA | TGTGCCAGCAGTTACGACGGGACAACCTACGAGCAGTACTTC | CASSYDGTTYEQYF
TRBJ2-1 | TRBV7-8 | NA | TRBD2 | TGTGCCAGCAGCTTAGTGGTCGCGGGAGGTGGGTACAATGAGCAGTTCTTC | CASSLVVAGGGYNEQFF
TRBJ2-1 | TRBV5-3 | NA | TRBD1 | TGCGCCAGCAGCTGGGGACAGGGGTCCCCCTCCTACGAGCAGTTCTTC | CASSWGQGSPSYEQFF
TRBJ2-1 | TRBV7-3 | NA | TRBD2 | TGTGCCAGCAGCGTTCTAGCGGGGGGCAACAATGAGCAGTTCTTC | CASSVLAGGNNEQFF
TRBJ1-1 | TRBV12-5 | once | NA | TGTGCTAGTGGTTTGGGGGGGGGTAGCGCTGAAGCTTTCTTT | CASGLGGGSAEAFF
TRBJ2-7 | TRBV7-3 | NA | TRBD2 | TGTGCCAGCAGCAAGACTAGCGGGAGTCGGGATGAGCAGTACTTC | CASSKTSGSRDEQYF